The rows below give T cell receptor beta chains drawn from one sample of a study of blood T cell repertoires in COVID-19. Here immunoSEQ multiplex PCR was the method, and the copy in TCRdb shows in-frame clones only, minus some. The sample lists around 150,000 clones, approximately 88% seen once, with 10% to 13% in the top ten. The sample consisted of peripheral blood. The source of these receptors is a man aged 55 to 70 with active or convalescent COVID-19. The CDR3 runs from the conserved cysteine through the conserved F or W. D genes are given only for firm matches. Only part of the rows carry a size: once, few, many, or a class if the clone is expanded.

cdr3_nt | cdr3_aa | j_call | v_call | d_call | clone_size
TGTGCCAGCAGTCTCAGGGTAACTAATGAAAAACTGTTTTTT | CASSLRVTNEKLFF | TRBJ1-4 | TRBV27 | . | .
TGTGCCAGCAGTTACTATGGACAGGGGGGGTACGAGCAGTACTTC | CASSYYGQGGYEQYF | TRBJ2-7 | TRBV6-5 | TRBD1 | .
TGTGCCAGCAGCATATGGGACAGCCTCATGAACACTGAAGCTTTCTTT | CASSIWDSLMNTEAFF | TRBJ1-1 | TRBV5-8 | TRBD1 | once
TGTGCCAGCAGGGGCAGGGGATTATATTCACCCCTCCACTTT | CASRGRGLYSPLHF | TRBJ1-6 | TRBV2 | . | .
TGTGCCAGCAGCCAAGGGGCGGGTTCCTACGAGCAGTACTTC | CASSQGAGSYEQYF | TRBJ2-7 | TRBV14 | . | .
TGTGCCAGCAGCAGGGACGGTTATCAGCCCCAGCATTTT | CASSRDGYQPQHF | TRBJ1-5 | TRBV7-9 | . | .
TGTGCCAGCAGTCCCGGAGGGAGAGAAAAACTGTTTTTT | CASSPGGREKLFF | TRBJ1-4 | TRBV28 | . | .
TGTGCCAGCAGCTTAGACCCAATTTTAGCGGGAGAGACCCAGTACTTC | CASSLDPILAGETQYF | TRBJ2-5 | TRBV11-2 | TRBD2 | .
TGCGCCAGCAGCTTGGGGCAGCCGGGACTAGCCCTCGTGGGGCAGTTCTTC | CASSLGQPGLALVGQFF | TRBJ2-1 | TRBV5-1 | TRBD2 | .
TGTGCCAGCAGTTACTCAGCGGGATACGGCACAGATACGCAGTATTTT | CASSYSAGYGTDTQYF | TRBJ2-3 | TRBV6-5 | TRBD2 | .
TGTGCCAGCAGTGACGCCCTACAGGGTGGTGAAAAACTGTTTTTT | CASSDALQGGEKLFF | TRBJ1-4 | TRBV6-1 | . | .
TGTGCCAGCAGTTACTCGGAGAGCGGCCGGGGGAATGAGCAGTTCTTC | CASSYSESGRGNEQFF | TRBJ2-1 | TRBV6-5 | . | .
TGCGCCAGCAGTGCGCCCGCCGGGACAGGGAACACCGGGGAGCTGTTTTTT | CASSAPAGTGNTGELFF | TRBJ2-2 | TRBV10-1 | TRBD1 | .
TGTGCCAGCAGTTTAAGCGCGGGGGGTAGGACTGAAGCTTTCTTT | CASSLSAGGRTEAFF | TRBJ1-1 | TRBV27 | . | .
TGTGCCAGCAGTCTACGACAGTCTGGTGAGCAGTTCTTC | CASSLRQSGEQFF | TRBJ2-1 | TRBV6-6 | . | .
TGTGCCAGCAGCCAGGCGAGGGGACTAGCGGGAGGCACAGATACGCAGTATTTT | CASSQARGLAGGTDTQYF | TRBJ2-3 | TRBV4-2 | TRBD2 | .
TGTGCCACCAGTGATTTGGAGGATCCCGGTGGCTACACCTTC | CATSDLEDPGGYTF | TRBJ1-2 | TRBV24-1 | . | .
TGTGCCAGCAGTGAAGCGCTGTACCCCAGCTCTGGAAACACCATATATTTT | CASSEALYPSSGNTIYF | TRBJ1-3 | TRBV6-1 | . | .
TGTGCCAGCAGCTTAGCGGGAGATAGGACCGGGGAGCTGTTTTTT | CASSLAGDRTGELFF | TRBJ2-2 | TRBV7-2 | . | once
TGTGCCAGCACCCGACAGAGCAATCAGCCCCAGCATTTT | CASTRQSNQPQHF | TRBJ1-5 | TRBV7-8 | . | .
TGTGCCAGCAGCTTCTCGGACAGGAGCAATCAGCCCCAGCATTTT | CASSFSDRSNQPQHF | TRBJ1-5 | TRBV6-5 | TRBD1 | .
TGTGCCAGCAGTGAGACAGGGCAATATCAGCCCCAGCATTTT | CASSETGQYQPQHF | TRBJ1-5 | TRBV2 | TRBD1 | .
TGTGCCATCAGCGACCCGGGACAGGGACCCTCTGGGGCCAACGTCCTGACTTTC | CAISDPGQGPSGANVLTF | TRBJ2-6 | TRBV10-3 | TRBD1 | .
TGCGCCAGCAGCCAGGATCTTCTCGGCCAGGGGGCAACCGGGGAGCTGTTTTTT | CASSQDLLGQGATGELFF | TRBJ2-2 | TRBV4-3 | TRBD1 | .